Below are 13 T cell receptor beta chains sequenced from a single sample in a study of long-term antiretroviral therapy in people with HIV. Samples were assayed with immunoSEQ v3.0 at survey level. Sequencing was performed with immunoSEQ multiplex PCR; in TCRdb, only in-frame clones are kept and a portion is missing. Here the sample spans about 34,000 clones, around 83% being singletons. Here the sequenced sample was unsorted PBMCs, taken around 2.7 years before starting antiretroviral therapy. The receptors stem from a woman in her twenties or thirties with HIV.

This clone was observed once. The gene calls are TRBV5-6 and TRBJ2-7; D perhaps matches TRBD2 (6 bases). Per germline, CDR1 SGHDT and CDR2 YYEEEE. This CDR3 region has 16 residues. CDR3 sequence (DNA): TGTGCCAGCACCTTGGGGAGTTGGGGGGAATCCTACGAGCAGTACGTC. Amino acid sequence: CASTLGSWGESYEQYV.

The CDR3 region has the DNA TGTGCCAGCAGCGTAGGGCAGGCGAACACTGAAGCTTTCTTT. It yields the protein CASSVGQANTEAFF. This rearrangement joins TRBV9 to TRBJ1-1; D unclear. V gave up 0 bases and J gave up 1 base, with 7 bases separating them. The CDR3 extends over 14 amino acids. Looked up from germline, CDR1 is SGDLS and CDR2 is YYNGEE.

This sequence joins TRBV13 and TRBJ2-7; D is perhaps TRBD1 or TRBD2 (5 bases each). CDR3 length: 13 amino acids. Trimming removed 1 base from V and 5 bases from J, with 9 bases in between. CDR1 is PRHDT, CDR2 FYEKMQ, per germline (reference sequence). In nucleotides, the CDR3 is TGTGCCAGCAGCTTAGCGGGGCGGGACGAGCAGTACTTC. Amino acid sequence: CASSLAGRDEQYF.

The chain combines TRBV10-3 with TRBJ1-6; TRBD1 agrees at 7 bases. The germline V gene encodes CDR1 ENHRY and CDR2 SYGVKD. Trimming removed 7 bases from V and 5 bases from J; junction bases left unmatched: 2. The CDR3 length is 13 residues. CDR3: CAIKQGNNSPLHF. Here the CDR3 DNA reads TGTGCCATCAAACAGGGGAATAATTCACCCCTCCACTTT.

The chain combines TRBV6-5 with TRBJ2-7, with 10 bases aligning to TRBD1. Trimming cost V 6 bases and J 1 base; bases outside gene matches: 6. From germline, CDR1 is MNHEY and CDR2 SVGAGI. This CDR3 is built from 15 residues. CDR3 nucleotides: TGTGCCAGCAGCCCCGAGGACAGGGGGTCCTACGAGCAGTACTTC. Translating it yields CASSPEDRGSYEQYF.

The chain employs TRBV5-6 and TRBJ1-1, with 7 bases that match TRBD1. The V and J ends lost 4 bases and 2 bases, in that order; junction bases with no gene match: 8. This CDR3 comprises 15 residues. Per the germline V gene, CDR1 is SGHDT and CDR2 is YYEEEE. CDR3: CASSPGDSPNTEAFF. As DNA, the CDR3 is TGTGCCAGCAGCCCCGGGGACAGCCCCAACACTGAAGCTTTCTTT.

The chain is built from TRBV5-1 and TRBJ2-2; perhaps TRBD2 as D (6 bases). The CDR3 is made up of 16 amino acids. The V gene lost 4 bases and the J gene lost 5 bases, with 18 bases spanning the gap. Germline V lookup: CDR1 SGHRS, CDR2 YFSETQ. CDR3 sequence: CASSPPPNGGTGELFF. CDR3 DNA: TGCGCCAGCAGCCCCCCTCCGAACGGGGGAACCGGGGAGCTGTTTTTT.

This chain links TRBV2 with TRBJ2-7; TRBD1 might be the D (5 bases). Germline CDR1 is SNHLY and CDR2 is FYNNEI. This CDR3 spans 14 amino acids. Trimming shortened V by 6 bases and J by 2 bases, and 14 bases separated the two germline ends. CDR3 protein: CASSWPPRAYEQYV. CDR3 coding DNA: TGTGCCAGCAGCTGGCCCCCCAGGGCCTACGAGCAGTACGTC.

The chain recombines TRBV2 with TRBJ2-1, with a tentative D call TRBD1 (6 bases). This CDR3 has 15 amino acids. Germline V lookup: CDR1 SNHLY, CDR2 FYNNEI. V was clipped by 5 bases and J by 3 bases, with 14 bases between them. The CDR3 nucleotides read TGTGCCAGCAGTCGCGACAGGAAGGACTACAATGAGCAGTTCTTC. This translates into CASSRDRKDYNEQFF.

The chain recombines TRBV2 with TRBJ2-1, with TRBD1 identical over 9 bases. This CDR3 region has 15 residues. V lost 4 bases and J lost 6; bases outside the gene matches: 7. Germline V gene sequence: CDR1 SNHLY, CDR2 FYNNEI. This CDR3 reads CASSVGTGMSNEQFF. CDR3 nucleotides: TGTGCCAGCAGTGTCGGGACAGGGATGAGCAATGAGCAGTTCTTC. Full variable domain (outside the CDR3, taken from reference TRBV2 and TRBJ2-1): EPEVTQTPSHQVTQMGQEVILRCVPISNHLYFYWYRQILGQKVEFLVSFYNNEISEKSEIFDDQFSVERPDGSNFTLKIRSTKLEDSAMYFCASSVGTGMSNEQFFGPGTRLTVL.

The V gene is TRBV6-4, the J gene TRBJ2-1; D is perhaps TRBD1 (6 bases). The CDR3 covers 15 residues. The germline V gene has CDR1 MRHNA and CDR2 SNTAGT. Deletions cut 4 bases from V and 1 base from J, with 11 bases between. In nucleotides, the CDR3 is TGTGCCAGCAGTGCAGGGGATTTATCCTACAATGAGCAGTTCTTC. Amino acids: CASSAGDLSYNEQFF.

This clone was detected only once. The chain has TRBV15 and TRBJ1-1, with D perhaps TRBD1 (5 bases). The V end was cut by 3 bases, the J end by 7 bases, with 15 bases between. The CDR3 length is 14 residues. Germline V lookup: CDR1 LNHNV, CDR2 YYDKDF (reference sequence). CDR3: CATSRQSGGVEAFF. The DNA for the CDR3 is TGTGCCACCAGCAGGCAAAGTGGGGGAGTTGAAGCTTTCTTT. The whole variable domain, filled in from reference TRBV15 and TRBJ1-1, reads DAMVIQNPRYQVTQFGKPVTLSCSQTLNHNVMYWYQQKSSQAPKLLFHYYDKDFNNEADTPDNFQSRRPNTSFCFLDIRSPGLGDTAMYLCATSRQSGGVEAFFGQGTRLTVV.

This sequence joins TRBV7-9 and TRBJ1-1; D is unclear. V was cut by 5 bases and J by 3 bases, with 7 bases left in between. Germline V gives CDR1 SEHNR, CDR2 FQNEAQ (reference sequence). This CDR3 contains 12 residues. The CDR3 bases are TGTGCCAGCAGCGGCTCTTACACTGAAGCTTTCTTT. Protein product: CASSGSYTEAFF.